The clone carrying this T cell receptor (beta chain) came up a few times. The sample originates from a study of cytomegalovirus exposure and HLA in healthy donors. Primers included in the PCR were 60 Vbeta and 13 Jbeta primers. Sequenced by immunoSEQ multiplex PCR; TCRdb stores in-frame clones only, minus some. This table holds around 160,000 clones, roughly 80% found once. Per germline, CDR1 MNHNY and CDR2 SVGAGI (reference sequence). This CDR3 is 13 amino acids long. J was trimmed by 2 bases and V by 6 bases; bases with no gene match: 2. Sequencing used PBMCs. This clonotype was sampled from a human donor in good health. V gene TRBV6-6 combines with J gene TRBJ1-1, with 8 bases lining up with TRBD1. The chain's CDR3 is CASSRGLNTEAFF. The DNA for the CDR3 is TGTGCCAGCAGCAGGGGGCTTAACACTGAAGCTTTCTTT.